The subject of this entry is one TCR beta chain. Germline CDR1 MNHNY, CDR2 SVGAGI (reference sequence). V was clipped by 11 bases and J by 3 bases; unmatched bases: 6. The CDR3 consists of 12 residues. The data derive from a study of blood T cell repertoires in COVID-19. Study overall: Both acute and convalescent COVID-19 samples were obtained from the United States, Italy and Spain. From T cells, B-cell-depleted T cells, or PBMCs came the material, which was cDNA or gDNA.

In the original analysis: Reference gene primer amplification gave nucleated cell count estimates. Only in-frame clones appear in the TCRdb table, and some are missing; sequencing was by immunoSEQ multiplex PCR. V and J calls plus clone size are reproduced from that table; the DNA served to infer D and trimming. The sample consists of around 100,000 clones, around 90% of them appearing once. The material sequenced was peripheral blood. The TCR was taken from an elderly woman with acute or convalescent COVID-19. The rearrangement uses TRBV6-6 and TRBJ2-5; 7 bases agree with TRBD2. The CDR3 sequence: CASREGEETQYF. The CDR3 DNA reads TGTGCCTCGAGGGAGGGCGAAGAGACCCAGTACTTC.